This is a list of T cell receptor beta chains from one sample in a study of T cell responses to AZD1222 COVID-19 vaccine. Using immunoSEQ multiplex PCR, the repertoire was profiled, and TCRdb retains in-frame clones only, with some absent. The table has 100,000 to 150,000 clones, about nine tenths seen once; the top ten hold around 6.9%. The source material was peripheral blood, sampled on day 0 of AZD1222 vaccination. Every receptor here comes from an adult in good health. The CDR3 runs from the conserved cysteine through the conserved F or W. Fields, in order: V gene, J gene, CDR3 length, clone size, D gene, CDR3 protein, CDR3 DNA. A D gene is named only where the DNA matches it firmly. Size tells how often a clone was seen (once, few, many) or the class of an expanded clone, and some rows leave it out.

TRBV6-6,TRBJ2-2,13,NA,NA,CASSATSTGELFF,TGTGCCAGCAGTGCCACTAGCACCGGGGAGCTGTTTTTT
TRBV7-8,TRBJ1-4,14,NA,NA,CASSSRWQTEKLFF,TGTGCCAGCAGCTCCAGGTGGCAAACCGAAAAACTGTTTTTT
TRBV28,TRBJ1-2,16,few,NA,CASSFRPRTLGGGYTF,TGTGCCAGCAGTTTTAGGCCGAGGACCCTAGGGGGAGGCTACACCTTC
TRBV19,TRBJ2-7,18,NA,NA,CASSIDHGSVTETYEQYF,TGTGCCAGTAGTATAGACCATGGGTCTGTAACAGAAACCTACGAGCAGTACTTC
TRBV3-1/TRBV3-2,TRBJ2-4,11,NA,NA,CASSQELVQYF,TGTGCCAGCAGCCAAGAGCTTGTTCAGTACTTC
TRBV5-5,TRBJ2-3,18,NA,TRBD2,CASSLRLAGGPIRDTQYF,TGTGCCAGCAGCCTGAGACTAGCGGGAGGGCCAATTCGCGATACGCAGTATTTT
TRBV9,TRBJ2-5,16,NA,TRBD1,CASSAQGAQGQETQYF,TGTGCCAGCAGCGCACAGGGGGCGCAGGGACAAGAGACCCAGTACTTC
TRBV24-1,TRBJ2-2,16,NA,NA,CATSDSGSWHTGELFF,TGTGCCACCAGTGATTCGGGTTCTTGGCACACCGGGGAGCTGTTTTTT
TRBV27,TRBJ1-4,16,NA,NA,CASSPAGGGNGEKLFF,TGTGCCAGCAGTCCCGCCGGGGGGGGCAATGGGGAAAAACTGTTTTTT
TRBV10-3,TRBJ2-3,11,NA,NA,CATRETDTQYF,TGTGCCACCAGGGAAACAGATACGCAGTATTTT
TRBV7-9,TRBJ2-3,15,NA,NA,CASSFGGRSTDTQYF,TGTGCCAGCAGCTTCGGGGGACGGTCCACAGATACGCAGTATTTT
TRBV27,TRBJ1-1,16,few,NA,CASSLGAFRGSTEAFF,TGTGCCAGCAGTTTAGGAGCGTTCAGGGGCAGCACTGAAGCTTTCTTT
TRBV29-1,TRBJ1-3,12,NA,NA,CSVAGDGNTIYF,TGCAGCGTTGCAGGGGACGGGAACACCATATATTTT
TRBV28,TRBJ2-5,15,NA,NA,CASSLVGAPGETQYF,TGTGCCAGCAGTTTGGTAGGAGCCCCGGGGGAGACCCAGTACTTC
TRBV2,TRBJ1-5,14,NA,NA,CASRVTVNNQPQHF,TGTGCCAGCAGGGTGACAGTTAACAATCAGCCCCAGCATTTT
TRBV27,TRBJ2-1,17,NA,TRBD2,CASSPRAGEARYNEQFF,TGTGCCAGCAGCCCAAGGGCGGGAGAGGCGAGGTACAATGAGCAGTTCTTC
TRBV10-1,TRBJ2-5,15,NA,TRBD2,CASSESSGGQETQYF,TGCGCCAGCAGTGAGTCCTCGGGGGGTCAAGAGACCCAGTACTTC
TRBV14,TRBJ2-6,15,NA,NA,CASSQDLLGANVLTF,TGTGCCAGCAGCCAAGATCTCCTCGGGGCCAACGTCCTGACTTTC
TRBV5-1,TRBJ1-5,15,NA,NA,CASSSDSYSNQPQHF,TGCGCCAGCAGCTCGGACAGTTATAGCAATCAGCCCCAGCATTTT
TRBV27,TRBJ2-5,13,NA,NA,CASSRKVGETQYF,TGTGCCAGCAGTAGGAAAGTAGGGGAGACCCAGTACTTC
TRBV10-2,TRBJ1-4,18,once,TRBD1,CASSEPFDRGLSNEKLFF,TGCGCCAGCAGTGAGCCCTTCGACAGGGGGCTATCTAATGAAAAACTGTTTTTT
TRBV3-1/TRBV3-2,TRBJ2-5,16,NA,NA,CASSRRGVVRQETQYF,TGTGCCAGCAGCCGCCGGGGAGTAGTTCGGCAAGAGACCCAGTACTTC
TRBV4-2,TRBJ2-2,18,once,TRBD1,CASSSGGEILKLSGELFF,TGTGCCAGCAGTTCAGGGGGCGAGATCCTTAAGCTGAGCGGGGAGCTGTTTTTT
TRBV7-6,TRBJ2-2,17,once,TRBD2,CASSPLMTSGSTGELFF,TGTGCCAGCAGCCCCCTTATGACTAGCGGGAGTACCGGGGAGCTGTTTTTT
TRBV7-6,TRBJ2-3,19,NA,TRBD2,CASSLWGSGRADRADTQYF,TGTGCCAGCAGCCTATGGGGGAGCGGGAGGGCCGATAGAGCAGATACGCAGTATTTT